Listed here are 23 T cell receptor beta chains from one sample, sequenced in a study of early T cells in non-severe SARS-CoV-2 infection. TCRdb recomputed calls from the 5' RACE reads with MiXCR, one row per CDR3 protein. The sample carries 50,000 to 65,000 distinct CDR3 sequences, roughly 21% recorded once. Here the sequenced sample was whole blood, taken at baseline. The receptor set was obtained from an adult who was a healthcare worker with PCR-confirmed SARS-CoV-2 infection or an uninfected control (not recorded which).

The chain employs TRBV20-1 and TRBJ2-2, with D perhaps TRBD2 (6 bases). The V end was cut by 1 base, the J end by 9 bases, with 9 bases between. There are 12 residues in the CDR3. Germline V gene data show CDR1 as DFQATT and CDR2 as SNEGSKA (reference sequence). The CDR3 sequence is CSARGGDRELFF. The CDR3 region has the DNA TGCAGTGCTAGAGGGGGGGACCGGGAGCTGTTTTTT.

This clonotype was observed a few times. This chain uses TRBV7-2 with TRBJ2-3; D gene uncertain. Germline lookup yields CDR1 SGHTA and CDR2 FQGNSA. With 5 bases removed from V and 8 bases from J, the gap between germline ends came to 11 bases. This CDR3 has 12 residues. CDR3 nucleotide sequence: TGTGCCAGCAGCCAAACTTCATTTACGCAGTATTTT. Amino acid sequence: CASSQTSFTQYF.

This clonotype was observed a few times. This rearrangement joins TRBV7-9 to TRBJ2-3, with a tentative D call TRBD2 (7 bases). Trimming stripped 0 bases from V and 5 bases from J, with 12 bases between. The CDR3 is 15 amino acids. The germline CDR1 and CDR2 sequences are SEHNR and FQNEAQ (reference sequence). CDR3 sequence: CASSLAGGRLDTQYF. CDR3 nucleotide sequence: TGTGCCAGCAGCTTAGCGGGGGGGCGTTTAGATACGCAGTATTTT.

This clonotype appeared a few times. The chain is built from TRBV14 and TRBJ1-2, with D possibly being TRBD1 (5 bases). Per the germline V gene, CDR1 is SGHDN and CDR2 is FVKESK. Trimming pared 1 base from V and 2 bases from J, leaving 5 bases between. This CDR3 spans 13 amino acids. The CDR3 bases are TGTGCCAGCAGCCAAGGACAGAACTATGGCTACACCTTC. Protein product: CASSQGQNYGYTF.

This clonotype was observed a few times. The chain couples TRBV30 to TRBJ1-1; 9 bases fit TRBD1. With 5 bases clipped from V and 4 bases from J, the junction kept 5 bases outside the gene matches. This CDR3 comprises 13 residues. Germline V gene lookup returns CDR1 GTSNPN and CDR2 SVGIG (reference sequence). CDR3 sequence (DNA): TGTGCCTGGGGACAGGGGCAGGGCACTGAAGCTTTCTTT. It specifies CAWGQGQGTEAFF.

In its sample, this clonotype was seen a few times. The V and J genes are TRBV5-1 and TRBJ2-3, with 7 bases aligning to TRBD1. This CDR3 is built from 13 residues. CDR1 is SGHRS and CDR2 is YFSETQ in the germline V gene. V lost 3 bases and J lost 6; bases outside the gene matches: 4. The CDR3 spells CASSSGQSDTQYF. The CDR3 region has the DNA TGCGCCAGCAGCTCGGGACAGAGTGATACGCAGTATTTT.

V gene TRBV20-1 combines with J gene TRBJ1-1, with TRBD1 as a possible D gene (6 bases). The CDR3 extends over 13 amino acids. V was trimmed by 6 bases and J by 3 bases, leaving 14 bases between them. The germline gives CDR1 DFQATT, CDR2 SNEGSKA (reference sequence). CDR3: CSAKPQGDTEAFF. The CDR3 region has the DNA TGCAGTGCAAAGCCACAGGGAGACACTGAAGCTTTCTTT.

This clonotype was counted a few times. The rearrangement links TRBV6-2 or TRBV6-3 to TRBJ2-1, with TRBD2 matching 9 bases. Germline values: CDR1 MNHEY, CDR2 SVGEGT. V lost 6 bases to trimming and J lost 9 bases; unmatched junction nucleotides: 9. This CDR3 region has 14 residues. The CDR3 DNA is TGTGCCAGCAGCCGCGGGGGGGAGTTGAGTGAGCAGTTCTTC. Translating gives CASSRGGELSEQFF.

The rearrangement links TRBV3-1 to TRBJ1-1, with D possibly being TRBD1 (5 bases). Germline V gene sequence: CDR1 LGHDT, CDR2 YNNKEL (reference sequence). The CDR3 is 15 residues long. Trimming removed 0 bases at V and 2 bases at J, with 10 bases between. In DNA, the CDR3 is TGTGCCAGCAGCCAAGAGGGGCAGTTCAACACTGAAGCTTTCTTT. It is translated as CASSQEGQFNTEAFF.

This clonotype appeared a few times. This chain links TRBV2 with TRBJ1-5; D is undetermined. CDR1 is SNHLY and CDR2 is FYNNEI in the germline V gene. This CDR3 is 14 amino acids long. Deletions cut 7 bases from V and 0 bases from J, with 10 bases between. CDR3: CASTPSNSNQPQHF. CDR3 nucleotide sequence: TGTGCCAGCACCCCCTCGAATAGCAATCAGCCCCAGCATTTT.

The chain carries TRBV10-3 and TRBJ2-1, with 9 bases fitting TRBD1. V shed 3 bases and J 8 bases; nucleotides not matched to a gene: 5. The CDR3 is 14 amino acids. Germline values: CDR1 ENHRY, CDR2 SYGVKD. The CDR3 DNA reads as TGTGCCATCAGTGAAACAGGGGGCAGCGATGAGCAGTTCTTC. It encodes CAISETGGSDEQFF.

The rearrangement links TRBV20-1 to TRBJ2-2; D not resolved. Germline CDR1 is DFQATT and CDR2 is SNEGSKA (reference sequence). The CDR3 spans 13 residues. V lost 0 bases, J lost 0 bases, and 2 bases lay in between. CDR3 in DNA: TGCAGTGCTAGAGAGGCGAACACCGGGGAGCTGTTTTTT. It is translated as CSAREANTGELFF.

The chain joins TRBV6-2 or TRBV6-3 to TRBJ1-5, with a possible D match to TRBD1 (6 bases). Per the germline V gene, CDR1 is MNHEY and CDR2 is SVGEGT. The CDR3 is 14 residues long. Trimming shortened V by 4 bases and J by 1 base, and 8 bases separated the two germline ends. In DNA, the CDR3 is TGTGCCAGCAGTTTCAGGGGCAGCAATCAGCCCCAGCATTTT. It codes for CASSFRGSNQPQHF.

This clonotype was recorded many times. The V and J genes are TRBV30 and TRBJ2-7, with D perhaps TRBD1 (5 bases). This CDR3 region has 12 residues. Germline loops: CDR1 GTSNPN, CDR2 SVGIG (reference sequence). V lost 5 bases and J lost 2, with 10 bases in between. Written as DNA, the CDR3 is TGTGCCTGGGCCAGGGTCACCTACGAGCAGTACTTC. This gives the protein CAWARVTYEQYF.

V gene TRBV10-3 combines with J gene TRBJ2-2; possibly TRBD1 for D (5 bases). V dropped 4 bases and J dropped 7 bases, with 16 bases sitting between them. The CDR3 is 15 amino acids. Germline-derived CDR1 and CDR2 are ENHRY and SYGVKD. CDR3 sequence reads: CAISAAIKGVGELFF. CDR3 DNA sequence: TGTGCCATCAGTGCGGCTATCAAAGGGGTCGGGGAGCTGTTTTTT.

The V call is TRBV7-8, the J call TRBJ1-4; TRBD1 agrees at 7 bases. The J segment lost 8 bases and the V segment lost 1 base, leaving 16 bases of the junction unmatched. This CDR3 contains 18 residues. Germline V gives CDR1 SGHVS, CDR2 FQNEAQ. The CDR3 is CASSLVTTGDGGLEKLFF. For the CDR3, the DNA is TGTGCCAGCAGCTTAGTCACAACAGGGGATGGAGGTTTAGAAAAACTGTTTTTT.

The count of this clonotype is one. CDR3 DNA sequence: TGTGCCAGCTCACCTGAACGGGGAACTGAGCAGTTCTTC. It specifies CASSPERGTEQFF. The chain is built from TRBV18 and TRBJ2-1; a weak D match, TRBD2 (5 bases). The CDR3 is made up of 13 amino acids. The V gene's germline CDR1 is KGHSH and CDR2 LQKENI. The V end was cut by 3 bases, the J end by 9 bases, with 12 bases between.

This clonotype was counted between two and nine times. The rearrangement joins TRBV2 to TRBJ2-3; the D is unclear. The CDR3 loop spans 12 amino acids. CDR1 and CDR2 from the germline V gene are SNHLY and FYNNEI. V was shortened by 4 bases and J by 2 bases, with 4 bases between the two germline ends. CDR3 sequence reads: CASSVHTDTQYF. The CDR3 DNA is TGTGCCAGCAGTGTTCACACAGATACGCAGTATTTT.

This clonotype was observed a few times. The chain links TRBV4-1 to TRBJ2-3; D not certain. The CDR3 length is 12 residues. Trimming stripped 2 bases from V and 5 bases from J, with 5 bases between. CDR1 is MGHRA and CDR2 is YSYEKL in the germline V gene. The CDR3 DNA is TGCGCCAGCAGCCAAAATCTAGATACGCAGTATTTT. Its translation: CASSQNLDTQYF.

This clonotype turned up a few times. The chain's CDR3 is CASSLEGQGVETQYF. CDR3 DNA: TGTGCCAGCAGCTTGGAAGGTCAGGGAGTTGAGACCCAGTACTTC. This rearrangement joins TRBV5-5 to TRBJ2-5; possibly TRBD1 or TRBD2 for D (5 bases each). CDR1 and CDR2 from the germline V gene are SGHKS and YYEKEE (reference sequence). CDR3 size: 15 residues. Trimming took off 0 bases at V and 5 bases at J, with 14 bases between the two ends.

This sequence joins TRBV11-2 and TRBJ2-2, with 7 bases lining up with TRBD2. The germline V gene has CDR1 SGHAT and CDR2 FQNNGV. The CDR3 sequence is 21 residues long. V dropped 0 bases and J dropped 0; count of bases not matched to a gene: 16. CDR3 DNA: TGTGCCAGCAGCTTAGATCTTCGGATTGATGCGGGGGACCCGAACACCGGGGAGCTGTTTTTT. As protein: CASSLDLRIDAGDPNTGELFF.

The gene calls are TRBV7-8 and TRBJ1-4, with 7 bases aligning to TRBD1. Germline CDR1 reads SGHVS; CDR2 reads FQNEAQ. There are 16 residues in the CDR3. After removal of 5 bases from V and 3 bases from J, the junction contained 9 bases not matched to a gene. CDR3 sequence (DNA): TGTGCCAGCAGCCAAGACAGGGTTCGGGCTAATGAAAAACTGTTTTTT. Translating gives CASSQDRVRANEKLFF.

V usage is TRBV7-9 and J usage is TRBJ1-2; D remains ambiguous. V was shortened by 5 bases and J by 5 bases, with 15 bases between the two germline ends. The germline V gene encodes CDR1 SEHNR and CDR2 FQNEAQ (reference sequence). This CDR3 comprises 14 residues. The CDR3 DNA reads TGTGCCAGCAGCGCCTCAGGTCCAGAGTATGGCTACACCTTC. Protein sequence: CASSASGPEYGYTF. The entire variable domain, with the rest obtained from reference TRBV7-9 and TRBJ1-2, is as follows: DTGVSQNPRHKITKRGQNVTFRCDPISEHNRLYWYRQTLGQGPEFLTYFQNEAQLEKSRLLSDRFSAERPKGSFSTLEIQRTEQGDSAMYLCASSASGPEYGYTFGSGTRLTVV.